One sample yielded the 10 T cell receptor beta chains listed below, sequenced in a study of neurological immune-mediated disorders. TCRdb processed the 5' RACE reads anew with MiXCR; each CDR3 protein has one entry. The sample holds roughly 80,000 distinct CDR3 sequences, over 15% seen once. The specimen sequenced was PBMCs. Every receptor here comes from a woman between 40 and 50 years old in good health.

There are a few counts of this clonotype. The genes are TRBV12-3 or TRBV12-4 and TRBJ1-6, with D uncertain. This CDR3 spans 14 amino acids. V shed 5 bases and J shed 3 bases, with 8 bases lying between them. CDR3 in DNA: TGTGCCAGCAGTAGATTATTCTATAATTCACCCCTCCACTTT. Its translation is CASSRLFYNSPLHF.

This clonotype was seen ten or more times. The rearrangement uses TRBV20-1 and TRBJ1-5, with unresolved D. This CDR3 spans 14 amino acids. Germline lookup yields CDR1 DFQATT and CDR2 SNEGSKA (reference sequence). Trimming took off 1 base at V and 3 bases at J, with 10 bases between the two ends. CDR3 protein: CSARGAATNQPQHF. The DNA of the CDR3 is TGCAGTGCTAGAGGGGCAGCAACCAATCAGCCCCAGCATTTT.

This clonotype was picked up many times. The CDR3 region is CSATPGPGAEAFF. CDR3 nucleotides: TGCAGTGCCACGCCCGGGCCCGGCGCTGAAGCTTTCTTT. V is TRBV20-1 and J is TRBJ1-1; D unclear. The CDR3 covers 13 residues. Trimming took off 6 bases at V and 6 bases at J, with 17 bases between the two ends. Germline lookup yields CDR1 DFQATT and CDR2 SNEGSKA (reference sequence).

The chain uses TRBV11-3 and TRBJ2-7; D is possibly TRBD2 (6 bases). Deletions cut 0 bases from V and 5 bases from J, with 11 bases between. The CDR3 consists of 14 residues. The germline V gene has CDR1 SGHNT and CDR2 YENEEA. The CDR3, as DNA: TGTGCCAGCAGCTTAGATCGGGGGAGCCACGAGCAGTACTTC. Amino acid sequence: CASSLDRGSHEQYF.

This clonotype occurred many times. V is TRBV5-1 and J is TRBJ2-3, with 11 positions matching TRBD1. With 0 bases clipped from V and 3 bases from J, the junction kept 6 bases outside the gene matches. The CDR3 spans 17 residues. Germline CDR1 is SGHRS and CDR2 is YFSETQ. The CDR3, as DNA: TGCGCCAGCAGCTTGGCCGGGACAGGGGGAATAACAGATACGCAGTATTTT. This sequence encodes CASSLAGTGGITDTQYF.

This clonotype appeared many times. This sequence joins TRBV4-3 and TRBJ1-2; D is unresolved. From germline, CDR1 is LGHNA and CDR2 YSLEER. The CDR3 has 14 residues. The germline V and J ends were trimmed by 3 bases and 6 bases, with 14 bases remaining between them. CDR3 loop: CASSHDDRANGYTF. The CDR3 DNA is TGCGCCAGCAGCCATGATGACCGGGCCAATGGCTACACCTTC.

This clonotype was seen repeatedly, ten times or more. The chain carries TRBV29-1 and TRBJ1-2; D gene unclear. The germline V gene has CDR1 SQVTM and CDR2 ANQGSEA. The CDR3 loop spans 14 amino acids. Trimming removed 4 bases at V and 3 bases at J, with 15 bases between. The CDR3 bases are TGCAGCGTTGCATCCGTTTTGATAGACTATGGCTACACCTTC. It encodes CSVASVLIDYGYTF.

This clonotype came up many times. J is TRBJ2-2 and V is TRBV29-1; D is perhaps TRBD1 or TRBD2 (5 bases each). V lost 7 bases and J 4 bases, leaving 16 bases between the germline ends. Germline V lookup: CDR1 SQVTM, CDR2 ANQGSEA. This CDR3 region has 14 residues. CDR3 DNA sequence: TGCAGCGCCCGGGGCAGGATAAGCACCGGGGAGCTGTTTTTT. This gives the protein CSARGRISTGELFF.

This clonotype was found many times. The chain is built from TRBV6-5 and TRBJ1-6; weak D call: TRBD1 (6 bases). Germline V CDR1 and CDR2: MNHEY, SVGAGI. The CDR3 runs 14 residues. Trimming removed 7 bases from V and 7 bases from J, with 14 bases in between. CDR3: CASNAGDVNSPLHF. For the CDR3, the DNA is TGTGCCAGCAACGCAGGGGATGTCAATTCACCCCTCCACTTT.

This clonotype came up many times. V and J are TRBV20-1 and TRBJ2-3; D ambiguous. With 6 bases removed from V and 8 bases from J, the gap between germline ends came to 15 bases. Germline assignment: CDR1 DFQATT and CDR2 SNEGSKA (reference sequence). This CDR3 spans 12 amino acids. CDR3 amino acids: CSALLTESTQYF. The CDR3 bases are TGCAGTGCCCTGCTCACAGAATCTACGCAGTATTTT.